Following are 12 T cell receptor beta chains from one sample sequenced in a study of spatial heterogeneity in lung cancer. TCRdb recomputed calls from the 5' RACE reads with MiXCR, one row per CDR3 protein. This sample has tens of thousands of distinct CDR3 sequences, with 7.4% found just once. The sample's time point: blood at routine non-recurrence follow-up after resection. Frozen PBMC, nontumor lung or tumor provided whole RNA, which was sequenced unsorted. Source: PBMCs, taken at follow-up. The receptor source for this set is a female donor with early-stage non-small cell lung cancer.

This clonotype was observed at least ten times. The chain has TRBV5-1 and TRBJ2-1; the D is unclear. The germline V gene has CDR1 SGHRS and CDR2 YFSETQ. V lost 3 bases to trimming and J lost 6 bases, with 7 bases between them. This CDR3 has 12 amino acids. The CDR3 loop is CASSSLGNEQFF. CDR3 nucleotide sequence: TGCGCCAGCAGCTCGTTAGGCAATGAGCAGTTCTTC.

Points on this clonotype: A read error may be the cause here, since a much bigger clone is one base away. The V gene is TRBV18, the J gene TRBJ1-5, with 9 bases lining up with TRBD1. Germline lookup yields CDR1 KGHSH and CDR2 LQKENI. CDR3 length: 14 residues. CDR3 in DNA: TGTGTCAGCTCACCTGGGGACAGGGAGCAGCCCCAGCATTTT. Protein: CVSSPGDREQPQHF.

The V call is TRBV11-2, the J call TRBJ2-7; the D is unclear. Germline V gives CDR1 SGHAT, CDR2 FQNNGV. The CDR3 has 15 residues. V lost 1 base to trimming and J lost 3 bases, with 13 bases between them. This CDR3 reads CASSLVPSSDYEQYF. The CDR3, as DNA: TGTGCCAGCAGCTTAGTCCCCAGTTCGGACTACGAGCAGTACTTC.

This clonotype was recorded at least ten times. This chain uses TRBV6-1 with TRBJ2-7; D might be TRBD1 or TRBD2, each matching 6 bases. This CDR3 comprises 15 residues. Between the trimmed V and J ends, which lost 6 bases and 2 bases, there was a span of 17 bases. The germline V gene has CDR1 MNHNS and CDR2 SASEGT. DNA of the CDR3: TGTGCCAGCAGCCAAATGGGGGGCCGAGCCTACGAGCAGTACTTC. It encodes CASSQMGGRAYEQYF.

This clonotype has a count of ten or more. The chain links TRBV7-2 to TRBJ2-5; D is ambiguous. Trimming removed 0 bases from V and 0 bases from J, with 2 bases in between. The germline V gene has CDR1 SGHTA and CDR2 FQGNSA. The CDR3 length is 13 residues. For the CDR3, the DNA is TGTGCCAGCAGCTTAGCGTACCAAGAGACCCAGTACTTC. This gives the protein CASSLAYQETQYF.

This clonotype was counted ten times or more. This chain connects TRBV29-1 to TRBJ2-7; D gene ambiguous. CDR1 is SQVTM, CDR2 ANQGSEA, per germline. V was pared by 4 bases and J by 4 bases, with 14 bases between. The CDR3 sequence is 13 residues long. The CDR3 DNA follows: TGCAGCGTTGCAGGCCCGCTAAGTTACGAGCAGTACTTC. Encoded protein: CSVAGPLSYEQYF.

This clonotype was counted many times. The CDR3 region is CSASGSDYEQYF. CDR3 DNA sequence: TGCAGTGCTTCGGGGTCGGACTACGAGCAGTACTTC. V is TRBV20-1 and J is TRBJ2-7; TRBD2 might be the D (5 bases). V was pared by 5 bases and J by 3 bases, with 11 bases between. Germline assignment: CDR1 DFQATT and CDR2 SNEGSKA (reference sequence). This CDR3 is built from 12 residues.

This clonotype was seen at least ten times. The chain carries TRBV2 and TRBJ1-2; weak D call: TRBD1 (5 bases). Trimming shortened V by 5 bases and J by 6 bases, and 10 bases separated the two germline ends. Germline CDR1 and CDR2: SNHLY and FYNNEI. The CDR3 consists of 12 residues. CDR3 in amino acids: CASSIGVDGYTF. CDR3 sequence (DNA): TGTGCCAGCAGTATAGGGGTGGATGGCTACACCTTC.

This clonotype was picked up many times. This chain joins TRBV20-1 and TRBJ1-5; D call uncertain. The V and J ends lost 3 bases and 6 bases respectively, with 18 bases between them. The CDR3 extends over 15 amino acids. Germline lookup yields CDR1 DFQATT and CDR2 SNEGSKA (reference sequence). The CDR3 is CSARVRSSGGQPQHF. The DNA of the CDR3 is TGCAGTGCTAGGGTTCGCTCTTCCGGAGGTCAGCCCCAGCATTTT.

This clonotype was seen more than once but under ten times. The chain uses TRBV27 and TRBJ2-6, with TRBD1 as a possible D gene (6 bases). This CDR3 has 15 residues. CDR1 and CDR2 from the germline V gene are MNHEY and SMNVEV (reference sequence). V was shortened by 8 bases and J by 2 bases, with 13 bases between the two germline ends. CDR3 coding DNA: TGTGCCAGCGGGTTCCAGGGGACTGGGGCCAACGTCCTGACTTTC. Amino acids: CASGFQGTGANVLTF.

This clonotype was detected ten times or more. V and J are TRBV24-1 and TRBJ2-1; 10 nucleotides line up with TRBD1. V was clipped by 4 bases and J by 8 bases; unmatched bases: 7. The germline V gene has CDR1 KGHDR and CDR2 SFDVKD. The CDR3 has 15 amino acids. The CDR3 reads CATSDPGQGFDEQFF. CDR3 coding DNA: TGTGCCACCAGTGACCCGGGACAGGGGTTCGATGAGCAGTTCTTC.

The chain links TRBV7-2 to TRBJ1-4; D ambiguous. Between the trimmed V and J ends, which lost 3 bases and 7 bases, there was a span of 6 bases. Germline CDR1 SGHTA, CDR2 FQGNSA. The CDR3 has 12 amino acids. This CDR3 is CASSFFGEKLFF. The CDR3 DNA follows: TGTGCCAGCAGCTTCTTTGGTGAAAAACTGTTTTTT.